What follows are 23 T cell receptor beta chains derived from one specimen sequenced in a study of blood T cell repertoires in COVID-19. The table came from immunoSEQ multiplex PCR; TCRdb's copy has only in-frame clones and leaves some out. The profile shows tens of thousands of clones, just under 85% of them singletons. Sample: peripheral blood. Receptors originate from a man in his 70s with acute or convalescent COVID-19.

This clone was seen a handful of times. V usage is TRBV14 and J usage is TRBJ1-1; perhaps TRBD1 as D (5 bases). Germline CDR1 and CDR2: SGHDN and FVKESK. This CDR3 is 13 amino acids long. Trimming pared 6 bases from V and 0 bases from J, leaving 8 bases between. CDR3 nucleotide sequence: TGTGCCAGCAGGTCAGGGTTGAACACTGAAGCTTTCTTT. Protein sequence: CASRSGLNTEAFF.

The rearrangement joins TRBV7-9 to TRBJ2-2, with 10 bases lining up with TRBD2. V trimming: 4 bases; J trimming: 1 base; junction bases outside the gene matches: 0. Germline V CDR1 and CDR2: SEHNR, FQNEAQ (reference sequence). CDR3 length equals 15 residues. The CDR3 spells CASSSSGRNTGELFF. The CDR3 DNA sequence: TGTGCCAGCAGCTCTAGCGGGAGGAACACCGGGGAGCTGTTTTTT.

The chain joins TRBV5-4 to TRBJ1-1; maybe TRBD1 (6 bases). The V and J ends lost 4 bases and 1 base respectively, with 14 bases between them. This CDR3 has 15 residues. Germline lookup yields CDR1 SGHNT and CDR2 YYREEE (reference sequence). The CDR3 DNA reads TGTGCCAGCAGCACAAAACAGGGACCGAACACTGAAGCTTTCTTT. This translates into CASSTKQGPNTEAFF.

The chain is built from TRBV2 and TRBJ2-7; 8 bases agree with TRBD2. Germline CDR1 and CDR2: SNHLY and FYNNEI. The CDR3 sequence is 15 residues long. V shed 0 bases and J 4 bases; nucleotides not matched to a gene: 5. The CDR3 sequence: CASSEAAGLEYEQYF. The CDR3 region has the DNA TGTGCCAGCAGTGAAGCGGCGGGACTAGAATACGAGCAGTACTTC.

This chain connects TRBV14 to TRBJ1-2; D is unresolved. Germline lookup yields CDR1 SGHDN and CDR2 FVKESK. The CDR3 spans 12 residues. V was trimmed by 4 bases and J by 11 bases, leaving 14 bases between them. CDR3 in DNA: TGTGCCAGCAGCCTTAGCGGTTTGGATTACACCTTC. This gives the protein CASSLSGLDYTF.

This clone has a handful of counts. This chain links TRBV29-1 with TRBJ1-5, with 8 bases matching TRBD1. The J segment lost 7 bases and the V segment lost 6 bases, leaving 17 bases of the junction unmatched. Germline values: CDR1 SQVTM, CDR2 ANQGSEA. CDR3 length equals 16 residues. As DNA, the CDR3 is TGCAGCGTACTACTCAGGGGGCGATCGGAGGGGCAGCCCCAGCATTTT. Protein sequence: CSVLLRGRSEGQPQHF.

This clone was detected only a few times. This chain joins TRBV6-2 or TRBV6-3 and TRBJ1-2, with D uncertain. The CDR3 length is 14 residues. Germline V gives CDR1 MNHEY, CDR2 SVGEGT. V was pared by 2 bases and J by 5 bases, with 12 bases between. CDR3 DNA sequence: TGTGCCAGCAGTTACATAACAGAACTTTATGGCTACACCTTC. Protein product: CASSYITELYGYTF.

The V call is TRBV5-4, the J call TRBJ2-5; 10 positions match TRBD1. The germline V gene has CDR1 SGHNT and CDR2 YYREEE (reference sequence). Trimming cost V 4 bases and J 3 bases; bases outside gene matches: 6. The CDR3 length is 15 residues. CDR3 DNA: TGTGCCAGCAGCCGGGGGGGGACAGGGGAAGAGACCCAGTACTTC. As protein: CASSRGGTGEETQYF. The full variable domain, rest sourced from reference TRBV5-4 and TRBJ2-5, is ETGVTQSPTHLIKTRGQQVTLRCSSQSGHNTVSWYQQALGQGPQFIFQYYREEENGRGNFPPRFSGLQFPNYSSELNVNALELDDSALYLCASSRGGTGEETQYFGPGTRLLVL.

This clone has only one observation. The CDR3 bases are TGTGCCAGCAGTCGGGACACCTATTATCAGCCCCAGCATTTT. It is translated as CASSRDTYYQPQHF. The chain is built from TRBV28 and TRBJ1-5; TRBD1 is a possible D gene (6 bases). Deletions cut 5 bases from V and 5 bases from J, with 13 bases between. CDR1 is MDHEN and CDR2 is SYDVKM in the germline V gene. CDR3 length: 14 amino acids.

Here the CDR3 reads CASSLNGGTWDTQYF. The CDR3 DNA sequence: TGTGCCAGCAGCTTAAACGGGGGTACTTGGGATACGCAGTATTTT. The chain carries TRBV7-3 and TRBJ2-3, with D tentatively TRBD2 (6 bases). The length of the CDR3 is 15 residues. Per the germline V gene, CDR1 is SGHTA and CDR2 is FQGTGA. The V gene lost 1 base and the J gene lost 6 bases, with 14 bases spanning the gap.

Here the CDR3 DNA reads TGTGCCAGCAGCCAAGCCTGGGACTCCCGATACGAGCAGTACTTC. Translation gives CASSQAWDSRYEQYF. This chain links TRBV4-2 with TRBJ2-7; maybe TRBD2 (6 bases). V was cut by 1 base and J by 4 bases, with 14 bases left in between. Germline CDR1 is LGHNA and CDR2 is YNFKEQ. The CDR3 consists of 15 residues.

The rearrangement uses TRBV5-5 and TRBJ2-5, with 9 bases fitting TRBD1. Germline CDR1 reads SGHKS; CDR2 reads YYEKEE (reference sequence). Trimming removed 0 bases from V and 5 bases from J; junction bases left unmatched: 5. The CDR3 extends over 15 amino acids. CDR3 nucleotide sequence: TGTGCCAGCAGCTTGGGGGGACAGGGAAGGGAGACCCAGTACTTC. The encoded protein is CASSLGGQGRETQYF. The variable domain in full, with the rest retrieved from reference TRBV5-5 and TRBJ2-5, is DAGVTQSPTHLIKTRGQQVTLRCSPISGHKSVSWYQQVLGQGPQFIFQYYEKEERGRGNFPDRFSARQFPNYSSELNVNALLLGDSALYLCASSLGGQGRETQYFGPGTRLLVL.

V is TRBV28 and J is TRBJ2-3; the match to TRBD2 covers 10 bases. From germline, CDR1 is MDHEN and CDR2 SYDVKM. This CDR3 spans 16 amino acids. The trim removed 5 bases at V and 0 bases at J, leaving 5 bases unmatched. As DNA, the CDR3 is TGTGCCAGCAGTGACTGGACTAGCGGTAGCACAGATACGCAGTATTTT. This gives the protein CASSDWTSGSTDTQYF.

CDR3 DNA sequence: TGTGCCAGCAGCCCTCGAGGGGGACACGGTGACACTGAAGCTTTCTTT. This encodes CASSPRGGHGDTEAFF. The gene calls are TRBV5-8 and TRBJ1-1, with a possible D match to TRBD1 (6 bases). CDR3 length: 16 residues. Deletions cut 4 bases from V and 3 bases from J, with 19 bases between. Germline V gene data show CDR1 as SGHTS and CDR2 as YDEGEE.

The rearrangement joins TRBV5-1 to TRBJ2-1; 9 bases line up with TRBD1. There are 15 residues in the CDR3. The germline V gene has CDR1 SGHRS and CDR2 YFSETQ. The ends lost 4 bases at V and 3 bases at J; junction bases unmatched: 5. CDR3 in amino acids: CASSPRQGDYNEQFF. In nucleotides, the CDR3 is TGCGCCAGCAGCCCGCGACAGGGGGACTACAATGAGCAGTTCTTC.

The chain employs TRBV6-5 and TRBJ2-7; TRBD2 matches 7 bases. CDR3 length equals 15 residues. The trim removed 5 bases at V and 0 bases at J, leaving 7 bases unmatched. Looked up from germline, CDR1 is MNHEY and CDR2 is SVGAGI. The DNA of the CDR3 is TGTGCCAGCAGTCAGAGCGGGGAGGCCTCCTACGAGCAGTACTTC. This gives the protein CASSQSGEASYEQYF.

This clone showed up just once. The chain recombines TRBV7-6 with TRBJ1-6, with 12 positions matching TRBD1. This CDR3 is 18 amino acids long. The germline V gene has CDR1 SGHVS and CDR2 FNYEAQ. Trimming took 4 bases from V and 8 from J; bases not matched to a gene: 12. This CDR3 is CASSSWLGQGASDSPLHF. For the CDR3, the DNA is TGTGCCAGCAGCTCCTGGCTGGGACAGGGGGCGTCGGATTCACCCCTCCACTTT. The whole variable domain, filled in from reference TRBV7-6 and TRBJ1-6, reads GAGVSQSPRYKVTKRGQDVALRCDPISGHVSLYWYRQALGQGPEFLTYFNYEAQQDKSGLPNDRFSAERPEGSISTLTIQRTEQRDSAMYRCASSSWLGQGASDSPLHFGNGTRLTVT.

DNA for the CDR3: TGTGCCAGCAGCCACGGGACTAGCGGTATATGGGAGCAGTACTTC. Protein: CASSHGTSGIWEQYF. The gene calls are TRBV6-5 and TRBJ2-7; 11 positions match TRBD2. V dropped 6 bases and J dropped 7; count of bases not matched to a gene: 11. Germline-derived CDR1 and CDR2 are MNHEY and SVGAGI. CDR3 length: 15 amino acids.

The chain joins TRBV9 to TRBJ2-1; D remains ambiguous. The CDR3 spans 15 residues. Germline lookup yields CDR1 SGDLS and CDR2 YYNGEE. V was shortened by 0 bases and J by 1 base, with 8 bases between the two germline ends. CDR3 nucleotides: TGTGCCAGCAGCGTAGCCAGCGAGTCCTACAATGAGCAGTTCTTC. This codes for CASSVASESYNEQFF.

The CDR3 DNA reads TGTGCCAGCAGCCCCCGGGGACAAATACTCACCGGGGAGCTGTTTTTT. Protein product: CASSPRGQILTGELFF. V is TRBV21-1 and J is TRBJ2-2; the DNA was not compared with TRBD1, the D call given in the table. TRBV21-1 is a pseudogene locus. The CDR3 consists of 16 residues.

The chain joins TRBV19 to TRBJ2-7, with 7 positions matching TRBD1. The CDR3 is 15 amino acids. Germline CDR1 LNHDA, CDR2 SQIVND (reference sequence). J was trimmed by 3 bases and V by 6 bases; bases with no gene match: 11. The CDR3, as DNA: TGTGCCAGTAGGATCACAGGGGACAAGGGCTACGAGCAGTACTTC. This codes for CASRITGDKGYEQYF.

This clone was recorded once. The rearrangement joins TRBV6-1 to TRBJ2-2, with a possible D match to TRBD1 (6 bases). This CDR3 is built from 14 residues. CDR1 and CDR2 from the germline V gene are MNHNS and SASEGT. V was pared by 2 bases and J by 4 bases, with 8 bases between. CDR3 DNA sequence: TGTGCCAGCAGTGAATTCAGGGGCACCGGGGAGCTGTTTTTT. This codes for CASSEFRGTGELFF.

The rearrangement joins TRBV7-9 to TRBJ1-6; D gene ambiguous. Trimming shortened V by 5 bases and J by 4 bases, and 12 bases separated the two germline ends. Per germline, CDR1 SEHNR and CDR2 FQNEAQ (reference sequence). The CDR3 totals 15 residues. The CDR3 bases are TGTGCCAGCAGCCTCCCCCAGGCGTATAATTCACCCCTCCACTTT. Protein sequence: CASSLPQAYNSPLHF.